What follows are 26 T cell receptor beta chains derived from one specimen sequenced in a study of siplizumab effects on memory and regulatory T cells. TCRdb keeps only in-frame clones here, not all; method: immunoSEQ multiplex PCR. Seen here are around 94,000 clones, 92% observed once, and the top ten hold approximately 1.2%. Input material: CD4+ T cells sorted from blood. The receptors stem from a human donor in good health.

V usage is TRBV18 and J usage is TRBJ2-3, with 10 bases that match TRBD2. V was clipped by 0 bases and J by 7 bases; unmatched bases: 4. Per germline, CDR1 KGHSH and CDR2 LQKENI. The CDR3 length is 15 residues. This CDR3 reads CASSPPGLALNTQYF. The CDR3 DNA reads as TGTGCCAGCTCACCACCGGGACTAGCGTTGAATACGCAGTATTTT.

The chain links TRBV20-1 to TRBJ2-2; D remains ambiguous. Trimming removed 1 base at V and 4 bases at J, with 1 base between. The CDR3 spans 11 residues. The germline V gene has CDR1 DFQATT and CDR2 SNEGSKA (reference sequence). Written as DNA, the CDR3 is TGCAGTGCTAGAGGCACCGGGGAGCTGTTTTTT. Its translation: CSARGTGELFF.

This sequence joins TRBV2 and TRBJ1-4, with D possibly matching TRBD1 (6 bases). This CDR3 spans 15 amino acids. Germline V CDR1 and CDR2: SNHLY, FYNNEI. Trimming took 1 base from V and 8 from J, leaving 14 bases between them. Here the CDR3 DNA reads TGTGCCAGCAGTGAAGTCTTGCAGGGGTACGAAAAACTGTTTTTT. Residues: CASSEVLQGYEKLFF. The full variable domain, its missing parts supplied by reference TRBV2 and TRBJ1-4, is EPEVTQTPSHQVTQMGQEVILRCVPISNHLYFYWYRQILGQKVEFLVSFYNNEISEKSEIFDDQFSVERPDGSNFTLKIRSTKLEDSAMYFCASSEVLQGYEKLFFGSGTQLSVL.

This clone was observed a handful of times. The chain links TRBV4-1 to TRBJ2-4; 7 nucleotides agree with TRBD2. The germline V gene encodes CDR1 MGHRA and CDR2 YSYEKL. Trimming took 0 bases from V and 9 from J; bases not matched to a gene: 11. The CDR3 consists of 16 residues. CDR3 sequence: CASSQDSPRPGGIQYF. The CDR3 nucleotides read TGCGCCAGCAGCCAAGATTCCCCTAGGCCGGGGGGCATTCAGTACTTC.

The chain's CDR3 is CASSSGGRGETQYF. DNA of the CDR3: TGTGCCAGCAGTTCGGGGGGTAGAGGAGAGACCCAGTACTTC. The chain has TRBV6-5 and TRBJ2-5; 7 bases map to TRBD2. The V segment lost 4 bases and the J segment 4 bases; nucleotides outside the gene matches: 6. CDR1 is MNHEY and CDR2 is SVGAGI in the germline V gene. The CDR3 runs to 14 residues.

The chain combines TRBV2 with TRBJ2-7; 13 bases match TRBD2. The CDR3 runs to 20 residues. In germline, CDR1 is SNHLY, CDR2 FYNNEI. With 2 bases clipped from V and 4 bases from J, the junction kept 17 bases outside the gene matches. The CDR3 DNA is TGTGCCAGCAGTGAATTTCGGCTTGGTACTAGCGGGAGGGACAGGTACGAGCAGTACTTC. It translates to CASSEFRLGTSGRDRYEQYF. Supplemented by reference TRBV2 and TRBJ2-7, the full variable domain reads EPEVTQTPSHQVTQMGQEVILRCVPISNHLYFYWYRQILGQKVEFLVSFYNNEISEKSEIFDDQFSVERPDGSNFTLKIRSTKLEDSAMYFCASSEFRLGTSGRDRYEQYFGPGTRLTVT.

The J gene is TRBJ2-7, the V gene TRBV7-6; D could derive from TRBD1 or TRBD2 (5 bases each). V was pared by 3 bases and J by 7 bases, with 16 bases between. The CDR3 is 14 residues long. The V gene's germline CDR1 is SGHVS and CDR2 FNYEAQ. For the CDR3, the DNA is TGTGCCAGCAGCTTCCCGTACGGTGAGGGGGAGCAGTACTTC. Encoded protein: CASSFPYGEGEQYF.

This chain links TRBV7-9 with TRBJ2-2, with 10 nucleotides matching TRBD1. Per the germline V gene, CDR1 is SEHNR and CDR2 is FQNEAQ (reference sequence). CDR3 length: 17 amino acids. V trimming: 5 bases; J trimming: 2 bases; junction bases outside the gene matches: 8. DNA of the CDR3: TGTGCCAGCAGCCTCCTGGGACAGGGGCCTAACACCGGGGAGCTGTTTTTT. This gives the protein CASSLLGQGPNTGELFF.

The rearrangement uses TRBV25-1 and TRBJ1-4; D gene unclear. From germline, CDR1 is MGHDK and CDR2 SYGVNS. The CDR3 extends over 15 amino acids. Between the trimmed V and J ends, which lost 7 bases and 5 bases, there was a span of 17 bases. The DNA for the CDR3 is TGTGCCAGCACCCCCAGGACGGTAGGAAATGAAAAACTGTTTTTT. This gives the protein CASTPRTVGNEKLFF.

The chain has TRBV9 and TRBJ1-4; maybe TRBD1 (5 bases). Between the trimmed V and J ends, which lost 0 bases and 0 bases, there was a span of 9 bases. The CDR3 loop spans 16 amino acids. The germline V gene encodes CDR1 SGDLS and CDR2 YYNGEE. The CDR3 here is CASSVGGGATNEKLFF. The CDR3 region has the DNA TGTGCCAGCAGCGTAGGGGGCGGCGCAACTAATGAAAAACTGTTTTTT.

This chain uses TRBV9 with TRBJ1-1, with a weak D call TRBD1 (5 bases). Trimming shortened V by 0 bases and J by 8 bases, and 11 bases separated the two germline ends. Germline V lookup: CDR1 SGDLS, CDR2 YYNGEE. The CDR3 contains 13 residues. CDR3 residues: CASSVVDSGEAFF. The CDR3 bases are TGTGCCAGCAGCGTAGTGGATTCAGGGGAAGCTTTCTTT.

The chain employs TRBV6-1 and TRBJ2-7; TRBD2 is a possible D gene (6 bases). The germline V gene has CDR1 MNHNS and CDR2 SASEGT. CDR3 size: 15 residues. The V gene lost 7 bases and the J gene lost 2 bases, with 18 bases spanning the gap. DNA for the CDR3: TGTGCCAGCAACCGGGACTCCTGGGGTCCCTACGAGCAGTACTTC. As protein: CASNRDSWGPYEQYF.

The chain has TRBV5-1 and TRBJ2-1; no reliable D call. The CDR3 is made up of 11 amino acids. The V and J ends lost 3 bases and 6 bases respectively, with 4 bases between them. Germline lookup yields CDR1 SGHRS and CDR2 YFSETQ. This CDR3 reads CASSSSNEQFF. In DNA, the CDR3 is TGCGCCAGCAGCTCCAGCAATGAGCAGTTCTTC.

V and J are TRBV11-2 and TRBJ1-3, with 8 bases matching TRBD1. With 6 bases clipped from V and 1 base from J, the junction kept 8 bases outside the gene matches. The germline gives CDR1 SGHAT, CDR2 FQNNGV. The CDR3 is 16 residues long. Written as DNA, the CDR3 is TGTGCCAGCAGTCAACAGGGGGTAATTTCTGGAAACACCATATATTTT. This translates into CASSQQGVISGNTIYF.

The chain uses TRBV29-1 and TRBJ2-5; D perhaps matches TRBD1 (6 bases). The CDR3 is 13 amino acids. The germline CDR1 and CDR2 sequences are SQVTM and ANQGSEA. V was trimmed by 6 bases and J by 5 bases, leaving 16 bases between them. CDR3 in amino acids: CSVGEFQGETQYF. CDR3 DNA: TGCAGCGTCGGTGAATTTCAGGGGGAGACCCAGTACTTC.

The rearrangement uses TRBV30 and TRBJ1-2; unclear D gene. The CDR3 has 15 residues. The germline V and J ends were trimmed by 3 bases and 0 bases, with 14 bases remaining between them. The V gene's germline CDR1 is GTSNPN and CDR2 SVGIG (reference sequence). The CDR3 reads CAWSTESAANYGYTF. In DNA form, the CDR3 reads TGTGCCTGGAGCACGGAGTCTGCAGCTAACTATGGCTACACCTTC.

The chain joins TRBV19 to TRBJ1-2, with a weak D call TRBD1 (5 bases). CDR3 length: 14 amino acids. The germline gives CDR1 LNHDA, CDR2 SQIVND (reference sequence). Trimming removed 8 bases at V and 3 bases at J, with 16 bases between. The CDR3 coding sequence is TGTGCCAGTCGTAGAAGTCCAGGGTACTATGGCTACACCTTC. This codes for CASRRSPGYYGYTF.

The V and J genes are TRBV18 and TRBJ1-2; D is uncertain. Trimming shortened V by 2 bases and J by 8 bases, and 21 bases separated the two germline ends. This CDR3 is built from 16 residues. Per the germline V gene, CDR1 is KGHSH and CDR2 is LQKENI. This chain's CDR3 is CASSPVRDTATVGYTF. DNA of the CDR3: TGTGCCAGCTCACCAGTGCGTGACACGGCGACTGTCGGCTACACCTTC.

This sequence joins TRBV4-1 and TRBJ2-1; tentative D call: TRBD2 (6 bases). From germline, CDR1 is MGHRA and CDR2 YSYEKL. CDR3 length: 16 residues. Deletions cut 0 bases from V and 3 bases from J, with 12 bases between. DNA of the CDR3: TGCGCCAGCAGCCAAGAGATCCCAGCGGGCTACAATGAGCAGTTCTTC. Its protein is CASSQEIPAGYNEQFF.

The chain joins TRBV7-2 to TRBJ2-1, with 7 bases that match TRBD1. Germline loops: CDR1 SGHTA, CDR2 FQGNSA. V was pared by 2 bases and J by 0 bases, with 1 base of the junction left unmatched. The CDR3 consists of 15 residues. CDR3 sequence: CASSLSGGSYNEQFF. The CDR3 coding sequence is TGTGCCAGCAGCTTATCAGGGGGCTCCTACAATGAGCAGTTCTTC.

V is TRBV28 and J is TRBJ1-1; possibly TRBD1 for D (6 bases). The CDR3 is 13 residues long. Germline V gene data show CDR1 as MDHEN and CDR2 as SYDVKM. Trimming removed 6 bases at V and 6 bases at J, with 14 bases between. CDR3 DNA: TGTGCCAGCAGGGTTACAGGGTTTGCTGAAGCTTTCTTT. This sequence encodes CASRVTGFAEAFF.

CDR3 in DNA: TGTGCCAGTAGTATCTTTCTAGGCAGGGTGAACACTGAAGCTTTCTTT. As protein: CASSIFLGRVNTEAFF. The gene calls are TRBV19 and TRBJ1-1, with a tentative D call TRBD1 (5 bases). The CDR3 loop spans 16 amino acids. With 3 bases removed from V and 0 bases from J, the gap between germline ends came to 14 bases. Germline values: CDR1 LNHDA, CDR2 SQIVND (reference sequence).

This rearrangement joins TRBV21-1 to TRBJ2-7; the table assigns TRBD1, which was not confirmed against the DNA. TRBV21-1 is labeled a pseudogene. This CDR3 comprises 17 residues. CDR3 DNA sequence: TGTGCCAGCAGCAAATTTACCCTAACAGGGATATGCCACGAGCAGTACTTC. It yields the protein CASSKFTLTGICHEQYF.

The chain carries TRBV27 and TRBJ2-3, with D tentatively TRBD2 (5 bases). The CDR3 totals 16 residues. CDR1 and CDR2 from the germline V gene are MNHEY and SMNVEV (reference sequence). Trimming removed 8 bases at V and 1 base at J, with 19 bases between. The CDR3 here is CASYRRGPLGTDTQYF. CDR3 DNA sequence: TGTGCCAGCTATCGCCGAGGGCCTCTAGGCACAGATACGCAGTATTTT.

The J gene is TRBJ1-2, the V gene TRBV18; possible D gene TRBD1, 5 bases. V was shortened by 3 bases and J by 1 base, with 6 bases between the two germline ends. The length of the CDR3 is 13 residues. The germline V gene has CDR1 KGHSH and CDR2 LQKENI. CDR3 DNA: TGTGCCAGCTCACCCCAGGGTAACTATGGCTACACCTTC. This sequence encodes CASSPQGNYGYTF.

In DNA form, the CDR3 reads TGTGCCAGCAGCTTAGTAGGCCGGGGACAGGGGAGAGGAAACACCATATATTTT. This sequence encodes CASSLVGRGQGRGNTIYF. The chain uses TRBV7-2 and TRBJ1-3; 10 bases are shared with TRBD1. The CDR3 loop spans 18 amino acids. Germline lookup yields CDR1 SGHTA and CDR2 FQGNSA. Trimming cost V 1 base and J 4 bases; bases outside gene matches: 10.